Reported below is one T cell receptor beta chain. The data are from a study of blood T cell repertoires in COVID-19. CDR1 and CDR2 from the germline V gene are MDHEN and SYDVKM. The CDR3 runs 16 residues. J was trimmed by 8 bases and V by 5 bases; bases with no gene match: 12. Repertoires were generated with immunoSEQ multiplex PCR, while TCRdb's copy carries only in-frame clones and drops some. The sample lists 350,000 to 550,000 clones, 75% to 90% occurring once. The chain carries TRBV28 and TRBJ2-1; TRBD2 agrees at 10 bases. The specimen sequenced was PBMCs or T cells enriched from blood (not recorded which). This receptor was identified in a man aged 25 to 40 who had recovered from COVID-19. CDR3 region: CASSPASSGSYYEQFF. The CDR3 coding sequence is TGTGCCAGCAGTCCCGCCTCTAGCGGGAGTTATTATGAGCAGTTCTTC.